This record covers a single T cell receptor beta chain. No antigen is known for it. These data originate in a study of OX40 agonist ivuxolimab in advanced cancers. Overall study context: The dose-escalation cohort had hepatocellular carcinoma, melanoma, renal cell or head and neck cancer. Notes on the study in general: CD4+ and CD8+ blood T cells expanded clonally by week 6 at 0.1 to 3.0 mg/kg. CD4+ T cells averaged fewer expanded clones than CD8+ T cells.

Blood samples were obtained at baseline, cycle 4 day 1, and cycle 7 day 1. TCRdb keeps only in-frame clones here, not all; method: immunoSEQ multiplex PCR. The sample lists about 24,000 clones, about three quarters seen once, with less than 20% in the top ten. The specimen was CD4+ or CD8+ T cells sorted from blood, collected in a trial of the OX40 agonist ivuxolimab. The source of this sequence is an adult with an advanced solid tumor such as melanoma, head and neck, liver or kidney cancer.

The CDR3 DNA follows: TGTGCCAGCAGCCTACTCAGCGCCGCTAGCACAGATACGCAGTATTTT. It codes for CASSLLSAASTDTQYF. V and J are TRBV9 and TRBJ2-3; D is unclear. The V and J ends lost 4 bases and 0 bases respectively, with 15 bases between them. The length of the CDR3 is 16 residues. Germline V gene lookup returns CDR1 SGDLS and CDR2 YYNGEE.